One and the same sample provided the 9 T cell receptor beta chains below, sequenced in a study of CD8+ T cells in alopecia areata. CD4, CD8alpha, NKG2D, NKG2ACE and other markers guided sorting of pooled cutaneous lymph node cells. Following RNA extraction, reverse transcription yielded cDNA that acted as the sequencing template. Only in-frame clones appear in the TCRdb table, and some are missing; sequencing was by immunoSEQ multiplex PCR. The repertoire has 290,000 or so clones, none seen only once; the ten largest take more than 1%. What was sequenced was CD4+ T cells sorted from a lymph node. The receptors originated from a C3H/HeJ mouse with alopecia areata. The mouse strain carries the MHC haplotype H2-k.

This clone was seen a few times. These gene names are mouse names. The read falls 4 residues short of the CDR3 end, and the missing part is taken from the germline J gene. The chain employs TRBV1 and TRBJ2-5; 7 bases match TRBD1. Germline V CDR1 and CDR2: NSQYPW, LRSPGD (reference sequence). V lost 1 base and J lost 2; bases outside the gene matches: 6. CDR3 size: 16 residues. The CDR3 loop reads CTCSAGQGGRQDTQYF. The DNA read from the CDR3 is TGCACCTGCAGTGCAGGACAGGGCGGGCGCCAAGAC.

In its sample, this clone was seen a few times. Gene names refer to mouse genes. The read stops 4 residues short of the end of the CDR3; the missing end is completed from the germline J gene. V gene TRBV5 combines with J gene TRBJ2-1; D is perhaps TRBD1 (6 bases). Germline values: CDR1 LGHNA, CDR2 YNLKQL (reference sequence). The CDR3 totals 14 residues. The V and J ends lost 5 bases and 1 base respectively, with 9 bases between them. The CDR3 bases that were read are TGTGCCAGCAGCGGGGACATCAACTATGCT. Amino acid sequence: CASSGDINYA. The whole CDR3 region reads CASSGDINYAEQFF.

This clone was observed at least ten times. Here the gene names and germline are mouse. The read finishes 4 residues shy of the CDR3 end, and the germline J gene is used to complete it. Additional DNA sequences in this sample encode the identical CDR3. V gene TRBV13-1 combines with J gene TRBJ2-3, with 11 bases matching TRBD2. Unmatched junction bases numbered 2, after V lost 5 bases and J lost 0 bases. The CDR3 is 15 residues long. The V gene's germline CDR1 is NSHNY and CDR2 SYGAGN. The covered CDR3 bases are TGTGCCAGCAGGGGACTGGGGGCTAGTGCAGAA. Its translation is CASRGLGASAE. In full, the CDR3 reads CASRGLGASAETLYF.

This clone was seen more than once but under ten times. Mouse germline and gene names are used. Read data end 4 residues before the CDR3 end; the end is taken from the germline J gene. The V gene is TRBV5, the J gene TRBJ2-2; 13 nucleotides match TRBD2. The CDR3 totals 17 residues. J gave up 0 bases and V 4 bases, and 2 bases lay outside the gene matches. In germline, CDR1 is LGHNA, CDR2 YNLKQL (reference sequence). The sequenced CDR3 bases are TGTGCCAGCAGCCGGACTGGGGGGGCAGCAAACACCGGG. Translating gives CASSRTGGAANTG. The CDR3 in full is CASSRTGGAANTGQLYF.

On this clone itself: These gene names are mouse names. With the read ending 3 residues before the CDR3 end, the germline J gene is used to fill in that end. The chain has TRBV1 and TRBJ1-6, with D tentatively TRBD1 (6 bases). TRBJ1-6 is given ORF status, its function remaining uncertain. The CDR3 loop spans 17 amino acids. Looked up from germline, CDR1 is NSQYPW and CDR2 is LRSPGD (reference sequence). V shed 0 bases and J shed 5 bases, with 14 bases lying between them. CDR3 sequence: CTCSAEAPGADNSPLYF. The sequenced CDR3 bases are TGCACCTGCAGTGCAGAAGCGCCAGGGGCAGATAATTCGCCC.

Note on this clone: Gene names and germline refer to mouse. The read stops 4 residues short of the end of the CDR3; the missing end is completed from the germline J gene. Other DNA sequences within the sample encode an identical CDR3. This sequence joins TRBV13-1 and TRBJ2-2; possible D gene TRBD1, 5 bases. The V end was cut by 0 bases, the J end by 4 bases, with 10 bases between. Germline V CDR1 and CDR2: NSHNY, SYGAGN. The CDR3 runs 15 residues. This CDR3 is CASSDGRGVTGQLYF. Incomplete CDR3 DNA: TGTGCCAGCAGTGATGGGAGGGGAGTCACCGGG.

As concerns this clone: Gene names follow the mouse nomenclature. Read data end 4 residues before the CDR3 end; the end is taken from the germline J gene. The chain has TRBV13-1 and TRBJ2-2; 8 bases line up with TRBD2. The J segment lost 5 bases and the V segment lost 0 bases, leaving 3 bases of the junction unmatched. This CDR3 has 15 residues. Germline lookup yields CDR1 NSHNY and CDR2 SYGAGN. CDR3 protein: CASSDARTGTGQLYF. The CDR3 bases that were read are TGTGCCAGCAGTGATGCTAGGACTGGGACCGGG.

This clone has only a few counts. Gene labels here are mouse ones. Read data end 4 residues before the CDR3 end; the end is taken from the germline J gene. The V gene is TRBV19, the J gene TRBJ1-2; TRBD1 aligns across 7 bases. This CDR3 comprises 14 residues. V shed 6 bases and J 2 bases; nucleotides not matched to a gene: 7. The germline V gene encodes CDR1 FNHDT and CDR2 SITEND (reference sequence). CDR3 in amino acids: CASTSGTVNSDYTF. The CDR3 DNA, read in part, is TGTGCCAGCACCTCCGGGACAGTCAACTCC.

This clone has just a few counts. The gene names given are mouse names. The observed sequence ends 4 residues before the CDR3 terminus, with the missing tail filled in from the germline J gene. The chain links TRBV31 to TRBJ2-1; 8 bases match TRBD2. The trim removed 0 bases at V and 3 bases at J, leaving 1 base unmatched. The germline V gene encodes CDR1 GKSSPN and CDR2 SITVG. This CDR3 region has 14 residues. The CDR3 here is CAWSLGGRYAEQFF. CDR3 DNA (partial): TGTGCCTGGAGTCTGGGGGGGCGCTATGCT. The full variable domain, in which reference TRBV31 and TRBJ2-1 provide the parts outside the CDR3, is AQTIHQWPVAEIKAVGSPLSLGCTIKGKSSPNLYWYWQATGGTLQQLFYSITVGQVESVVQLNLSASRPKDDQFILSTEKLLLSHSGFYLCAWSLGGRYAEQFFGPGTRLTVL.